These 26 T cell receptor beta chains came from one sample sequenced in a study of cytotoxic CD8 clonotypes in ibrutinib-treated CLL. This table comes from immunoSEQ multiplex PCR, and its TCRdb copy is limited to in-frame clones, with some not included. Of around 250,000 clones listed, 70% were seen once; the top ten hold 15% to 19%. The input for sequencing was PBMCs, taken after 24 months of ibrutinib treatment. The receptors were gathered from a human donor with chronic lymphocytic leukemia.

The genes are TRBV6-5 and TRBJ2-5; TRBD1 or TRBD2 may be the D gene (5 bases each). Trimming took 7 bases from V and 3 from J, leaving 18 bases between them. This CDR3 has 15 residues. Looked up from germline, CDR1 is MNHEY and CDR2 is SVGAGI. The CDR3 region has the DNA TGTGCCAGCAATCGCGCTGGGACGGAGAAAGAGACCCAGTACTTC. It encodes CASNRAGTEKETQYF.

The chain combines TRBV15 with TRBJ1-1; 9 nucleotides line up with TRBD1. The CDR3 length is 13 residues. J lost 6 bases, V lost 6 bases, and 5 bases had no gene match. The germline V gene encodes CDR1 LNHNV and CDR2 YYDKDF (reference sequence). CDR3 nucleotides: TGTGCCACCAGACCGGGACAGGGAGCTGAAGCTTTCTTT. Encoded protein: CATRPGQGAEAFF.

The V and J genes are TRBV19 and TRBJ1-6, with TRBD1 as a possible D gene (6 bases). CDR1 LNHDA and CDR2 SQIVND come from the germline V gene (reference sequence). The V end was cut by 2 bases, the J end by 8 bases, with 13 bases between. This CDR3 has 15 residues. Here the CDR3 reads CASSILGTSHSPLHF. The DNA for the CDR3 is TGTGCCAGTAGTATACTGGGGACATCGCATTCACCCCTCCACTTT. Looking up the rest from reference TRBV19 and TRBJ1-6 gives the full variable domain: DGGITQSPKYLFRKEGQNVTLSCEQNLNHDAMYWYRQDPGQGLRLIYYSQIVNDFQKGDIAEGYSVSREKKESFPLTVTSAQKNPTAFYLCASSILGTSHSPLHFGNGTRLTVT.

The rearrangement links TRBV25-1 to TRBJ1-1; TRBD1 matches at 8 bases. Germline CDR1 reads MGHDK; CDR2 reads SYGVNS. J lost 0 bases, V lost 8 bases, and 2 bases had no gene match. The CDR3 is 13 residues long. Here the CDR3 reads CASRDRMNTEAFF. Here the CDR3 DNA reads TGTGCCAGCCGGGACAGGATGAACACTGAAGCTTTCTTT. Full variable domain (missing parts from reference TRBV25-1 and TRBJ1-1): EADIYQTPRYLVIGTGKKITLECSQTMGHDKMYWYQQDPGMELHLIHYSYGVNSTEKGDLSSESTVSRIRTEHFPLTLESARPSHTSQYLCASRDRMNTEAFFGQGTRLTVV.

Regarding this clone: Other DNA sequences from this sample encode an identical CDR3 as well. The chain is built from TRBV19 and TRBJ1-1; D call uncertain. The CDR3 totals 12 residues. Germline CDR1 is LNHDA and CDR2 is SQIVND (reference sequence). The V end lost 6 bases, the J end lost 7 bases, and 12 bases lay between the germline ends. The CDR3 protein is CASSSRTDEAFF. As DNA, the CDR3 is TGTGCCAGTAGCTCAAGGACGGATGAAGCTTTCTTT.

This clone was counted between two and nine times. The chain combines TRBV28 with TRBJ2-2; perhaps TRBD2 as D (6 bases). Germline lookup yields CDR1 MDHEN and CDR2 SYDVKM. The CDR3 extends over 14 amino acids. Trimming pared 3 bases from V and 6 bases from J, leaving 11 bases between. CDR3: CASSFSRESGELFF. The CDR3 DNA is TGTGCCAGCAGTTTCTCTCGGGAGTCCGGGGAGCTGTTTTTT. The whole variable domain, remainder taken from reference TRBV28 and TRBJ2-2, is DVKVTQSSRYLVKRTGEKVFLECVQDMDHENMFWYRQDPGLGLRLIYFSYDVKMKEKGDIPEGYSVSREKKERFSLILESASTNQTSMYLCASSFSRESGELFFGEGSRLTVL.

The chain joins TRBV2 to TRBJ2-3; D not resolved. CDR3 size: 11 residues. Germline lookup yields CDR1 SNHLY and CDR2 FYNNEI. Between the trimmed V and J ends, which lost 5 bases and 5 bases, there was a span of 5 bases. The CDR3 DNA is TGTGCCAGCAGTTTGGGAGATACGCAGTATTTT. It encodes CASSLGDTQYF. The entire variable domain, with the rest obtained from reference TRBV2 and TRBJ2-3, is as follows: EPEVTQTPSHQVTQMGQEVILRCVPISNHLYFYWYRQILGQKVEFLVSFYNNEISEKSEIFDDQFSVERPDGSNFTLKIRSTKLEDSAMYFCASSLGDTQYFGPGTRLTVL.

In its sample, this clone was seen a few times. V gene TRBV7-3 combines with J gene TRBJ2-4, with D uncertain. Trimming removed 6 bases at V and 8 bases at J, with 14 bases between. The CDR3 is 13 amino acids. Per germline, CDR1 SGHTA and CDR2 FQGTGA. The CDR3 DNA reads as TGTGCCAGCAGTTCACAGTTTGGAGACATTCAGTACTTC. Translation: CASSSQFGDIQYF.

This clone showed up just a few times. CDR3 DNA sequence: TGTGCCAGCTCGACAGGGACTAGCGGGAGTTCCTACGAGCAGTACTTC. This gives the protein CASSTGTSGSSYEQYF. This chain links TRBV18 with TRBJ2-7, with 14 bases aligning to TRBD2. This CDR3 is 16 amino acids long. Germline V gives CDR1 KGHSH, CDR2 LQKENI. Trimming removed 6 bases from V and 1 base from J; junction bases left unmatched: 5.

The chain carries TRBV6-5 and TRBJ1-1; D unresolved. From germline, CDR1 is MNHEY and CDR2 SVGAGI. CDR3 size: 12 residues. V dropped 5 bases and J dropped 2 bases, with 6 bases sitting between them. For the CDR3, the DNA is TGTGCCAGCAGTCAGGTAAACACTGAAGCTTTCTTT. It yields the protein CASSQVNTEAFF.

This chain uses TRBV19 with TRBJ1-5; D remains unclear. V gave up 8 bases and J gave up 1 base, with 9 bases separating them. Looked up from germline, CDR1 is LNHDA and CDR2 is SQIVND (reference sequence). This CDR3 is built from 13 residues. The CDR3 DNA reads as TGTGCCAGTCAATGGCAAAGCAATCAGCCCCAGCATTTT. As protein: CASQWQSNQPQHF.

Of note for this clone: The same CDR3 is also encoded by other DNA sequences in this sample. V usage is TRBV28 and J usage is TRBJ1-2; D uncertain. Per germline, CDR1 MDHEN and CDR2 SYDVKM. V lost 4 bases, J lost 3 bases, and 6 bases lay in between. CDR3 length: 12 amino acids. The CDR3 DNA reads TGTGCCAGCAGTTCGGGAGACTATGGCTACACCTTC. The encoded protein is CASSSGDYGYTF.

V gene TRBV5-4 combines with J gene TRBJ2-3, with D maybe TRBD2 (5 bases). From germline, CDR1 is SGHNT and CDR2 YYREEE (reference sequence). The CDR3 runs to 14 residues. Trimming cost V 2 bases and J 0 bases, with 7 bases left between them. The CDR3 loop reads CASSLADSTDTQYF. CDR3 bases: TGTGCCAGCAGCTTAGCGGATAGCACAGATACGCAGTATTTT.

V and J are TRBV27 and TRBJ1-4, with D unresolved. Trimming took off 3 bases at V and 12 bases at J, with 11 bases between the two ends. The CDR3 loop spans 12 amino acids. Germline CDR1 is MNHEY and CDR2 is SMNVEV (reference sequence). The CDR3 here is CASSFRPGELFF. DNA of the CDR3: TGTGCCAGCAGTTTCCGGCCAGGTGAACTGTTTTTT.

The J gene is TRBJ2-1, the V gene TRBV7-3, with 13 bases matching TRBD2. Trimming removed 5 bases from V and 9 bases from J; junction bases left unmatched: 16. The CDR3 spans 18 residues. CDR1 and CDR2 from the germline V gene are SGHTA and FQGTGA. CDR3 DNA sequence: TGTGCCAGCAGCGCCCTGGACCCGGGACTAGCGGGATCGAGTGAGCAGTTCTTC. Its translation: CASSALDPGLAGSSEQFF.

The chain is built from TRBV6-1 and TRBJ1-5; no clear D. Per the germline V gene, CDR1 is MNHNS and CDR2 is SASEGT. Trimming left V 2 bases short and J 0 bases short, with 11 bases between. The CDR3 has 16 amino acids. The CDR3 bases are TGTGCCAGCAGTGAAAATGAAGGTCTTAGCAATCAGCCCCAGCATTTT. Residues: CASSENEGLSNQPQHF.

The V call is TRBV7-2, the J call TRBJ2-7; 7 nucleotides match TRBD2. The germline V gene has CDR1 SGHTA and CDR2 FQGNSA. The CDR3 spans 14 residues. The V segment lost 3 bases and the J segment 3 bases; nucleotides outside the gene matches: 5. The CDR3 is CASSFSSGDYEQYF. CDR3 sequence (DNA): TGTGCCAGCAGCTTTTCTAGCGGCGACTACGAGCAGTACTTC.

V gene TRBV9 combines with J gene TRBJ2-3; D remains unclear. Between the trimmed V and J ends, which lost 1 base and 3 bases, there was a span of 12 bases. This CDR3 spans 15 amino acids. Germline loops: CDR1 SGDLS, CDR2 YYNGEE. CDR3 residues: CASSVRAGTTDTQYF. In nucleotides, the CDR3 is TGTGCCAGCAGCGTACGGGCAGGAACTACAGATACGCAGTATTTT.

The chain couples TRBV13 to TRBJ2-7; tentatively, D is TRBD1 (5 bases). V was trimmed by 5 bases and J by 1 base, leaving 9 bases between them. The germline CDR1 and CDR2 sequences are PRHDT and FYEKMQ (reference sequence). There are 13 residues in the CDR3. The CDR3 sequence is CASSRGASYEQYF. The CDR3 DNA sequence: TGTGCCAGCAGCCGTGGGGCGTCCTACGAGCAGTACTTC.

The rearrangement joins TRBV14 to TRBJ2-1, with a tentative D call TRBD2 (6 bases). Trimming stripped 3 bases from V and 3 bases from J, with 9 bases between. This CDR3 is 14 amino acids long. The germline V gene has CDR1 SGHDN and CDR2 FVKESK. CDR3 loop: CASSHVGGYNEQFF. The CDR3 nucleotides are TGTGCCAGCAGCCACGTGGGAGGCTACAATGAGCAGTTCTTC. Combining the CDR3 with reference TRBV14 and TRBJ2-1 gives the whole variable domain EAGVTQFPSHSVIEKGQTVTLRCDPISGHDNLYWYRRVMGKEIKFLLHFVKESKQDESGMPNNRFLAERTGGTYSTLKVQPAELEDSGVYFCASSHVGGYNEQFFGPGTRLTVL.

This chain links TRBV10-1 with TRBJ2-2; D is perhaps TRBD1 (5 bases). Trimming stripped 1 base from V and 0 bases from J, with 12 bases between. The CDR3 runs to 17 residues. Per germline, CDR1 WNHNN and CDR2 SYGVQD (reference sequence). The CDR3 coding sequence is TGCGCCAGCAGTGAGTTTTTGGACACCGCGAACACCGGGGAGCTGTTTTTT. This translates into CASSEFLDTANTGELFF.

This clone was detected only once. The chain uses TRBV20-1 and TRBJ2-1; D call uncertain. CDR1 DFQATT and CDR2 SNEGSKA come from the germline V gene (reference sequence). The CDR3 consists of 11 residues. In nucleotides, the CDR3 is TGCAGCTATAAGGACTACAATGAGCAGTTCTTC. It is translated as CSYKDYNEQFF.

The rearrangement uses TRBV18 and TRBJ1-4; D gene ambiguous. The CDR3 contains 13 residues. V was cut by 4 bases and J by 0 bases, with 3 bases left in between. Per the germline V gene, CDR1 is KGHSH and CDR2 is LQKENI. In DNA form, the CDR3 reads TGTGCCAGCTCACGTGCAACTAATGAAAAACTGTTTTTT. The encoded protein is CASSRATNEKLFF.

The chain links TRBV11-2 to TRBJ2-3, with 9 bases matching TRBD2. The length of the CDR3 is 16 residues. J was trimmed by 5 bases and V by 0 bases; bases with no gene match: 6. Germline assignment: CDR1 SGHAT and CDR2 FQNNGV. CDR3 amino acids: CASSLEASGILDTQYF. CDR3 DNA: TGTGCCAGCAGCTTAGAGGCTAGCGGGATACTAGATACGCAGTATTTT.

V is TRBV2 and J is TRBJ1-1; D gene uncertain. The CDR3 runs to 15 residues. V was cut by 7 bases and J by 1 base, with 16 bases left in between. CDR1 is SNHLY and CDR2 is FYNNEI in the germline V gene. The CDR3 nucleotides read TGTGCCAGCACCCTTCAGGAGTGGGCGAACACTGAAGCTTTCTTT. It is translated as CASTLQEWANTEAFF.

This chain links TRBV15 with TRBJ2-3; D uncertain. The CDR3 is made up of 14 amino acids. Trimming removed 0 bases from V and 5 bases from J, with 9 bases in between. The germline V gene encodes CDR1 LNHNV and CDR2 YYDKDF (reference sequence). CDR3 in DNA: TGTGCCACCAGCAGAGACCGCGACCAAGATACGCAGTATTTT. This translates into CATSRDRDQDTQYF.